These 25 T cell receptor beta chains originate from one sample sequenced in a study of control samples from healthy donors and cancer patients. Libraries were prepared by immunoSEQ multiplex PCR; TCRdb keeps only in-frame clonotypes and omits some of them. There are around 140,000 clones in the sample; about nine tenths occur only once, and 2% to 3% lies in the top ten. Sequenced material: blood. Receptors were obtained from a man aged 40-55 years in good health.

The chain carries TRBV20-1 and TRBJ2-2, with D unresolved. Germline assignment: CDR1 DFQATT and CDR2 SNEGSKA (reference sequence). Trimming removed 3 bases from V and 6 bases from J, with 11 bases in between. CDR3 length: 13 amino acids. CDR3 sequence: CSASARVAGELFF. CDR3 DNA sequence: TGCAGTGCTAGTGCACGGGTCGCCGGGGAGCTGTTTTTT.

The CDR3 region is CASSLGDRAQVKLFF. The CDR3 region has the DNA TGCGCCAGCAGCTTGGGGGACAGGGCACAAGTAAAACTGTTTTTT. This chain connects TRBV5-1 to TRBJ1-4; TRBD1 matches 9 bases. The CDR3 totals 15 residues. The germline V gene has CDR1 SGHRS and CDR2 YFSETQ. V was pared by 0 bases and J by 10 bases, with 7 bases of the junction left unmatched. The variable domain in full, completed from reference TRBV5-1 and TRBJ1-4, reads KAGVTQTPRYLIKTRGQQVTLSCSPISGHRSVSWYQQTPGQGLQFLFEYFSETQRNKGNFPGRFSGRQFSNSRSEMNVSTLELGDSALYLCASSLGDRAQVKLFFGSGTQLSVL.

This clone has a handful of counts. The chain recombines TRBV11-3 with TRBJ2-7, with 8 bases aligning to TRBD1. V shed 5 bases, J shed 0 bases, and the junction held 0 bases outside the gene matches. This CDR3 contains 13 residues. Germline V lookup: CDR1 SGHNT, CDR2 YENEEA. The CDR3: CASSGQGSYEQYF. CDR3 in DNA: TGTGCCAGCAGCGGACAGGGCTCCTACGAGCAGTACTTC.

V usage is TRBV3-1 (or the pseudogene TRBV3-2) and J usage is TRBJ1-1, with a weak D call TRBD1 (5 bases). From germline, CDR1 is LGHDT and CDR2 YNNKEL (reference sequence). V was cut by 4 bases and J by 4 bases, with 13 bases left in between. The CDR3 runs to 14 residues. CDR3 amino acids: CASSRRGRVTEAFF. CDR3 bases: TGTGCCAGCAGCCGGCGGGGCCGGGTCACTGAAGCTTTCTTT.

In this sample, this clone turned up once. The rearrangement joins TRBV2 to TRBJ1-2; D might be TRBD1 (6 bases). The CDR3 has 10 amino acids. CDR1 is SNHLY, CDR2 FYNNEI, per germline. V was trimmed by 10 bases and J by 9 bases, leaving 12 bases between them. CDR3 sequence: CATRRDSYTF. Here the CDR3 DNA reads TGTGCCACACGAAGGGACAGCTACACCTTC.

The J gene is TRBJ2-7, the V gene TRBV12-3 or TRBV12-4, with 7 bases identical to TRBD2. CDR3 length: 13 amino acids. Germline trimming cut 3 bases from V and 6 bases from J; bases unmatched to any gene: 5. For the CDR3, the DNA is TGTGCCAGCAGTTTTAGTGGCGGGGGCGAGCAGTACTTC. This gives the protein CASSFSGGGEQYF.

This clone was seen once. J is TRBJ2-1 and V is TRBV5-1; D not certain. Trimming removed 1 base at V and 5 bases at J, with 7 bases between. The CDR3 runs to 13 residues. In germline, CDR1 is SGHRS, CDR2 YFSETQ. The CDR3 spells CASSLSLNNEQFF. The CDR3 DNA follows: TGCGCCAGCAGCTTGTCCCTTAACAATGAGCAGTTCTTC.

This chain joins TRBV24-1 and TRBJ2-3, with TRBD2 matching over 10 bases. CDR1 KGHDR and CDR2 SFDVKD come from the germline V gene. CDR3 length equals 20 residues. V gave up 4 bases and J gave up 2 bases; unmatched junction bases: 17. CDR3: CATSDTHLAGALSPTDTQYF. In DNA, the CDR3 is TGTGCCACCAGTGACACCCACCTAGCGGGGGCCTTAAGCCCCACAGATACGCAGTATTTT.

The chain has TRBV28 and TRBJ1-2; 8 positions agree with TRBD1. This CDR3 spans 14 amino acids. Losses at the gene ends were 3 bases for V and 4 bases for J; bases not matched to a gene: 4. Germline CDR1 is MDHEN and CDR2 is SYDVKM. The CDR3 coding sequence is TGTGCCAGCAGTTTTTCCGGACAGGGCTATGGCTACACCTTC. It codes for CASSFSGQGYGYTF.

The chain uses TRBV18 and TRBJ1-6, with D unresolved. This CDR3 region has 13 residues. The germline V gene encodes CDR1 KGHSH and CDR2 LQKENI. Trimming left V 3 bases short and J 4 bases short, with 4 bases between. This CDR3 is CASSPAYNSPLHF. DNA of the CDR3: TGTGCCAGCTCACCGGCATATAATTCACCCCTCCACTTT. Variable domain in full (rest from reference TRBV18 and TRBJ1-6): NAGVMQNPRHLVRRRGQEARLRCSPMKGHSHVYWYRQLPEEGLKFMVYLQKENIIDESGMPKERFSAEFPKEGPSILRIQQVVRGDSAAYFCASSPAYNSPLHFGNGTRLTVT.

The CDR3 here is CASSVGMISGGYNEQFF. CDR3 in DNA: TGTGCCAGCAGCGTAGGTATGATTAGCGGGGGATACAATGAGCAGTTCTTC. The V gene is TRBV9, the J gene TRBJ2-1, with 9 positions matching TRBD2. Germline loops: CDR1 SGDLS, CDR2 YYNGEE. V was clipped by 0 bases and J by 4 bases; unmatched bases: 8. The CDR3 runs 17 residues.

The chain carries TRBV9 and TRBJ2-1; D is possibly TRBD1 (6 bases). The ends were cut back, 2 bases at V and 5 bases at J, with 14 bases in the middle. This CDR3 has 15 amino acids. CDR1 and CDR2 from the germline V gene are SGDLS and YYNGEE. This CDR3 is CASSVEPGHNNEQFF. The CDR3 DNA is TGTGCCAGCAGCGTGGAACCGGGACACAACAATGAGCAGTTCTTC.

The CDR3 nucleotides are TGTGCCAGCAGTTTATCCGGGAGAACTGGAAACACCATATATTTT. Encoded protein: CASSLSGRTGNTIYF. The chain combines TRBV28 with TRBJ1-3; no clear D gene. Germline V gene data show CDR1 as MDHEN and CDR2 as SYDVKM. Between the trimmed V and J ends, which lost 1 base and 2 bases, there was a span of 9 bases. This CDR3 has 15 residues.

The sample holds one count of this clone. This chain joins TRBV5-6 and TRBJ2-5; TRBD2 matches 13 bases. The trim removed 3 bases at V and 1 base at J, leaving 6 bases unmatched. Germline CDR1 SGHDT, CDR2 YYEEEE. CDR3 length equals 17 residues. The CDR3 DNA reads TGTGCCAGCAGCTCGGGACTAGCGGGGACTTTCCAAGAGACCCAGTACTTC. Its translation: CASSSGLAGTFQETQYF. Full variable domain (outside the CDR3, taken from reference TRBV5-6 and TRBJ2-5): DAGVTQSPTHLIKTRGQQVTLRCSPKSGHDTVSWYQQALGQGPQFIFQYYEEEERQRGNFPDRFSGHQFPNYSSELNVNALLLGDSALYLCASSSGLAGTFQETQYFGPGTRLLVL.

The chain has TRBV11-2 and TRBJ1-1; unclear D gene. This CDR3 spans 11 amino acids. V was trimmed by 5 bases and J by 5 bases, leaving 6 bases between them. Germline V CDR1 and CDR2: SGHAT, FQNNGV. CDR3 sequence reads: CASSPWTEAFF. The DNA of the CDR3 is TGTGCCAGCAGCCCTTGGACTGAAGCTTTCTTT.

The V gene is TRBV15, the J gene TRBJ1-2; D gene ambiguous. The CDR3 covers 12 residues. V lost 0 bases, J lost 7 bases, and 6 bases lay in between. Germline CDR1 reads LNHNV; CDR2 reads YYDKDF (reference sequence). The DNA of the CDR3 is TGTGCCACCAGCAGAGATAATGGTGGCTACACCTTC. This sequence encodes CATSRDNGGYTF.

This chain links TRBV24-1 with TRBJ1-2; D is unresolved. Between the trimmed V and J ends, which lost 4 bases and 8 bases, there was a span of 10 bases. Germline V gene data show CDR1 as KGHDR and CDR2 as SFDVKD. The CDR3 loop spans 12 amino acids. This CDR3 reads CATSERAQGYTF. CDR3 nucleotides: TGTGCCACCAGTGAGCGGGCCCAGGGCTACACCTTC.

In its sample, this clone was seen once. The genes are TRBV7-2 and TRBJ1-2; D might be TRBD1 (5 bases). V lost 6 bases and J 0 bases, leaving 5 bases between the germline ends. The CDR3 extends over 12 amino acids. Germline CDR1 is SGHTA and CDR2 is FQGNSA. The CDR3 spells CASRGANYGYTF. The CDR3 DNA sequence: TGTGCCAGCAGGGGGGCTAACTATGGCTACACCTTC.

The chain is built from TRBV15 and TRBJ1-1; no reliable D call. The CDR3 is 18 amino acids. Germline V lookup: CDR1 LNHNV, CDR2 YYDKDF (reference sequence). The ends were cut back, 0 bases at V and 5 bases at J, with 22 bases in the middle. This CDR3 reads CATSRDGPPFVEGTEAFF. The CDR3 DNA reads TGTGCCACCAGCAGAGATGGGCCCCCTTTTGTGGAGGGAACTGAAGCTTTCTTT.

This chain connects TRBV19 to TRBJ2-1; tentative D call: TRBD2 (6 bases). CDR1 LNHDA and CDR2 SQIVND come from the germline V gene (reference sequence). This CDR3 has 15 amino acids. V lost 3 bases to trimming and J lost 7 bases, with 16 bases between them. This CDR3 reads CASSIGGTRRNEQFF. The CDR3 DNA is TGTGCCAGTAGTATTGGAGGGACCCGTCGGAATGAGCAGTTCTTC.

J is TRBJ2-3 and V is TRBV6-5, with 7 bases matching TRBD2. Germline V gives CDR1 MNHEY, CDR2 SVGAGI. After removal of 4 bases from V and 9 bases from J, the junction contained 4 bases not matched to a gene. The CDR3 runs 12 residues. As DNA, the CDR3 is TGTGCCAGCAGTTTGGGACTACTAACGCAGTATTTT. Translating it yields CASSLGLLTQYF.

The genes are TRBV18 and TRBJ2-3; no firm D call. The CDR3 contains 13 residues. The germline CDR1 and CDR2 sequences are KGHSH and LQKENI. The V and J ends lost 5 bases and 2 bases respectively, with 8 bases between them. In nucleotides, the CDR3 is TGTGCCAGCTCATCAACGAACACAGATACGCAGTATTTT. Translating it yields CASSSTNTDTQYF.

The chain combines TRBV7-2 with TRBJ2-7; D gene uncertain. Trimming removed 5 bases at V and 7 bases at J, with 18 bases between. The CDR3 consists of 14 residues. Germline loops: CDR1 SGHTA, CDR2 FQGNSA. The CDR3 coding sequence is TGTGCCAGCAGCCCCGCCGTATACGGTGGGGAGCAGTACTTC. Amino acid sequence: CASSPAVYGGEQYF.

About this clone: The same CDR3 can be traced to other DNA sequences in this sample. The chain joins TRBV6-5 to TRBJ1-1; D ambiguous. This CDR3 has 13 amino acids. Trimming removed 6 bases at V and 2 bases at J, with 10 bases between. Germline lookup yields CDR1 MNHEY and CDR2 SVGAGI. CDR3 loop: CASREDGNTEAFF. Written as DNA, the CDR3 is TGTGCCAGCAGGGAGGACGGTAACACTGAAGCTTTCTTT.

This rearrangement joins TRBV28 to TRBJ2-3; 10 positions match TRBD2. V was clipped by 8 bases and J by 4 bases; unmatched bases: 6. There are 14 residues in the CDR3. Germline lookup yields CDR1 MDHEN and CDR2 SYDVKM. The CDR3 DNA sequence: TGTGCCAGCGGACAACTAGCGGGGTCAGATACGCAGTATTTT. Protein sequence: CASGQLAGSDTQYF.